Reported below is one T cell receptor beta chain. The antigen remains unidentified. TCRdb re-analysed the 5' RACE reads in MiXCR, keeping a single row per CDR3 protein. The sample carries fewer than 140,000 distinct CDR3 sequences, around 12% recorded once. This sample is part of a study of T-cell memory formation after mild COVID-19. Study-level information: Clusters were largely donor specific. Whole-study findings and limits: Pre-infection memory held some responding clones, suggesting pre-existing cross-reactive T cells responded. Chiefly within CM and EM were the contracting CD4+ clones; CD8+ ones were within EMRA. The authors left the SARS-CoV-2 specificity of second-wave clones peaking on day 37 unconfirmed.

The sequenced material came from PBMCs or a T cell subset sorted from them (not recorded which). This receptor was identified in an adult woman who had mild COVID-19 (a few samples of this study predate the infection). Cell type and time point are not known.

The CDR3 region is CASSLGQGTGELFF. The CDR3 DNA follows: TGTGCCAGCAGCTTAGGCCAGGGCACCGGGGAGCTGTTTTTT. This chain joins TRBV13 and TRBJ2-2, with a weak D call TRBD1 (5 bases). Trimming removed 0 bases from V and 4 bases from J, with 6 bases in between. From germline, CDR1 is PRHDT and CDR2 FYEKMQ (reference sequence). There are 14 residues in the CDR3.